These T cell receptor beta chains were read from a single sample in a study of T cell repertoires in cytomegalovirus infection. A single record per CDR3 protein comes from TCRdb applying MiXCR to the reads. Among approximately 1,000,000 distinct CDR3 sequences listed, approximately 31% were seen once. These receptors have no known antigen. The specimen comprised cultured CD8+ T cells from PBMCs, sampled from culture after CMV antigen stimulation. These receptor sequences come from a human donor in good health (CMV status not recorded). Some clones in this sample may be carry-over from other donors' samples. The CDR3 runs from the conserved cysteine through the conserved F or W. Fields, in order: CDR3 protein, J gene, V gene.

cdr3_aa: CASSYDPDRGSYNEQFF
j_call: TRBJ2-1
v_call: TRBV6-2/TRBV6-3

cdr3_aa: CASSLRQGKDEQYF
j_call: TRBJ2-7
v_call: TRBV7-9

cdr3_aa: CASSHRTGDEETQYF
j_call: TRBJ2-5
v_call: TRBV7-3

cdr3_aa: CASSPNAREAFF
j_call: TRBJ1-1
v_call: TRBV4-1

cdr3_aa: CASSLAAVGRVEDTQYF
j_call: TRBJ2-3
v_call: TRBV7-6

cdr3_aa: CASSLVGGFPYEQYF
j_call: TRBJ2-7
v_call: TRBV5-1

cdr3_aa: CASSARQQYQETQYF
j_call: TRBJ2-5
v_call: TRBV6-1

cdr3_aa: CASSYVGAEAFF
j_call: TRBJ1-1
v_call: TRBV12-3/TRBV12-4

cdr3_aa: CASSYTSAGLEAFF
j_call: TRBJ1-1
v_call: TRBV6-2/TRBV6-3

cdr3_aa: CASSLGQGDDEQYF
j_call: TRBJ2-7
v_call: TRBV7-9

cdr3_aa: CASSLPDSRGQPQHF
j_call: TRBJ1-5
v_call: TRBV28

cdr3_aa: CASSLDPSSGGSYNEQFF
j_call: TRBJ2-1
v_call: TRBV5-8

cdr3_aa: CASRSGEINTEAFF
j_call: TRBJ1-1
v_call: TRBV6-6

cdr3_aa: CANSLGYNEQFF
j_call: TRBJ2-1
v_call: TRBV5-4

cdr3_aa: CASTAGGGRDTEAFF
j_call: TRBJ1-1
v_call: TRBV12-3/TRBV12-4

cdr3_aa: CASSFPGTEGAPLHF
j_call: TRBJ1-6
v_call: TRBV5-6

cdr3_aa: CASSITGGQSFYEQYF
j_call: TRBJ2-7
v_call: TRBV27

cdr3_aa: CASSYQWLGEQGEQYF
j_call: TRBJ2-7
v_call: TRBV6-6

cdr3_aa: CVTVGGADTQYF
j_call: TRBJ2-3
v_call: TRBV7-3

cdr3_aa: CASSVGRASNTEAFF
j_call: TRBJ1-1
v_call: TRBV9

cdr3_aa: CASSKTGGNTIYF
j_call: TRBJ1-3
v_call: TRBV27

cdr3_aa: CASSRTGINDNEQFF
j_call: TRBJ2-1
v_call: TRBV7-9

cdr3_aa: CASSYRTPNTEAFF
j_call: TRBJ1-1
v_call: TRBV6-5

cdr3_aa: CASSPLPPTAIMNTEAFF
j_call: TRBJ1-1
v_call: TRBV3-1

cdr3_aa: CASSSRGGRNEQFF
j_call: TRBJ2-1
v_call: TRBV7-2

cdr3_aa: CASSWGGVPQPQHF
j_call: TRBJ1-5
v_call: TRBV7-6

cdr3_aa: CASSLDAGGSGYTF
j_call: TRBJ1-2
v_call: TRBV11-1

cdr3_aa: CASSVAGGFSGNTIYF
j_call: TRBJ1-3
v_call: TRBV9

cdr3_aa: CASSHRGQRYNEQFF
j_call: TRBJ2-1
v_call: TRBV6-2/TRBV6-3

cdr3_aa: CASSAAGGGYSEQFF
j_call: TRBJ2-1
v_call: TRBV4-1

cdr3_aa: CASSLVPRDEQFF
j_call: TRBJ2-1
v_call: TRBV4-1

cdr3_aa: CASTLGEGLAAYEQYF
j_call: TRBJ2-7
v_call: TRBV7-2

cdr3_aa: CASSLVDSNSPLHF
j_call: TRBJ1-6
v_call: TRBV7-9

cdr3_aa: CASRPDSYYYGYTF
j_call: TRBJ1-2
v_call: TRBV6-1

cdr3_aa: CASSLAGRAEKLFF
j_call: TRBJ1-4
v_call: TRBV5-6

cdr3_aa: CASRAGRGSTDTQYF
j_call: TRBJ2-3
v_call: TRBV7-8